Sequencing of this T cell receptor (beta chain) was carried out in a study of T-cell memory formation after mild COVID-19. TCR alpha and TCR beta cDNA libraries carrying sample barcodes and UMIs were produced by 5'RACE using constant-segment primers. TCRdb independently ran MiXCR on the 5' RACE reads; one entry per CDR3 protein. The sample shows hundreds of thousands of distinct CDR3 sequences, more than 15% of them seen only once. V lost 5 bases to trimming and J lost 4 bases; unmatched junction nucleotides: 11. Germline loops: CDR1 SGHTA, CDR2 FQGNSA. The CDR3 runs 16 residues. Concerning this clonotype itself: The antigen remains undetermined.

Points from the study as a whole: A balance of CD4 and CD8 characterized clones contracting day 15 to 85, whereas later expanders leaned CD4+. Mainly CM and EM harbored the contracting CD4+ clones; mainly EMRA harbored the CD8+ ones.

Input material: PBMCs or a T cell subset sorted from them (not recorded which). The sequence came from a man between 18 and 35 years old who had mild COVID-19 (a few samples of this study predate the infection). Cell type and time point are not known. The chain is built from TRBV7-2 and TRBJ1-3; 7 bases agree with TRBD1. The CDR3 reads CASSPGQLQVGNTIYF. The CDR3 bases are TGTGCCAGCAGCCCGGGACAGCTACAAGTGGGAAACACCATATATTTT.